The 27 T cell receptor beta chains reported below all come from one sample, sequenced in a study of T cells after yellow fever vaccination. TCRdb itself ran the 5' RACE reads through MiXCR, one entry per CDR3 protein. The table shows about 350,000 distinct CDR3 sequences, with 11% occurring only once. The sample consisted of PBMCs, taken on the day of the first yellow fever vaccination. The receptors stem from a man between 18 and 29 years old who received the YFV17D yellow fever vaccine.

This clonotype has just a few counts. V and J are TRBV20-1 and TRBJ1-1; D is ambiguous. In germline, CDR1 is DFQATT, CDR2 SNEGSKA (reference sequence). The V gene lost 0 bases and the J gene lost 4 bases, with 12 bases spanning the gap. CDR3 size: 14 residues. CDR3 in amino acids: CSARDPGRITEAFF. CDR3 nucleotide sequence: TGCAGTGCTAGAGATCCTGGGAGGATCACTGAAGCTTTCTTT.

This chain joins TRBV11-2 and TRBJ2-7; no definite D call. The CDR3 is made up of 12 amino acids. The germline V gene has CDR1 SGHAT and CDR2 FQNNGV. The V and J ends lost 1 base and 5 bases respectively, with 6 bases between them. The CDR3 sequence: CASSLVRDEQYV. The CDR3 nucleotides are TGTGCCAGCAGCTTAGTTAGGGACGAGCAGTACGTC.

This clonotype was detected a few times. The chain has TRBV7-3 and TRBJ2-1; 11 nucleotides agree with TRBD2. J lost 1 base, V lost 6 bases, and 5 bases had no gene match. The CDR3 contains 16 residues. Per the germline V gene, CDR1 is SGHTA and CDR2 is FQGTGA. The CDR3 here is CASSHSSGGSYNEQFF. CDR3 in DNA: TGTGCCAGCAGTCACTCTAGCGGGGGGTCCTACAATGAGCAGTTCTTC. The full variable domain, completed using reference TRBV7-3 and TRBJ2-1, is GAGVSQTPSNKVTEKGKYVELRCDPISGHTALYWYRQSLGQGPEFLIYFQGTGAADDSGLPNDRFFAVRPEGSVSTLKIQRTERGDSAVYLCASSHSSGGSYNEQFFGPGTRLTVL.

This clonotype was seen a handful of times. The chain recombines TRBV20-1 with TRBJ2-5, with 9 bases fitting TRBD2. V shed 3 bases and J 5 bases; nucleotides not matched to a gene: 13. This CDR3 is built from 16 residues. Germline V gene lookup returns CDR1 DFQATT and CDR2 SNEGSKA (reference sequence). DNA for the CDR3: TGCAGTGCTAGCAAGGTCGGGCGGGGGGGCCTCGAGACCCAGTACTTC. Translation gives CSASKVGRGGLETQYF.

This clonotype was recorded at least ten times. The chain employs TRBV5-1 and TRBJ1-1; 7 nucleotides align to TRBD1. The ends lost 1 base at V and 5 bases at J; junction bases unmatched: 2. Germline V lookup: CDR1 SGHRS, CDR2 YFSETQ. This CDR3 spans 13 amino acids. CDR3 sequence: CASSLTGETEAFF. For the CDR3, the DNA is TGCGCCAGCAGCTTGACAGGGGAAACTGAAGCTTTCTTT.

Details on this clonotype: A much bigger clone sits one base away, suggesting this may be a read error. V gene TRBV10-3 combines with J gene TRBJ2-3, with a tentative D call TRBD2 (6 bases). CDR1 is ENHRY, CDR2 SYGVKD, per germline. The V gene lost 2 bases and the J gene lost 4 bases, with 16 bases spanning the gap. This CDR3 spans 16 amino acids. The CDR3 sequence is CAISEPGVGGPDTQYF. As DNA, the CDR3 is TGTGCCATCAGTGAGCCGGGGGTAGGAGGGCCAGATACGCAGTATTTT.

This clonotype was seen more than once but under ten times. J is TRBJ2-3 and V is TRBV10-3, with unresolved D. Trimming removed 8 bases from V and 1 base from J, with 7 bases in between. CDR1 ENHRY and CDR2 SYGVKD come from the germline V gene. The CDR3 runs 12 residues. The CDR3 loop is CAIGGGTDTQYF. The CDR3 region has the DNA TGTGCCATCGGCGGCGGCACAGATACGCAGTATTTT.

The chain combines TRBV27 with TRBJ1-1, with D uncertain. V was cut by 5 bases and J by 3 bases, with 19 bases left in between. The germline gives CDR1 MNHEY, CDR2 SMNVEV (reference sequence). The CDR3 sequence is 16 residues long. The CDR3 sequence is CASSPSLGDDDTEAFF. CDR3 in DNA: TGTGCCAGCAGTCCTAGCCTGGGAGATGATGACACTGAAGCTTTCTTT.

V usage is TRBV7-2 and J usage is TRBJ2-3, with 12 bases lining up with TRBD1. This CDR3 is built from 17 residues. Germline trimming cut 5 bases from V and 5 bases from J; bases unmatched to any gene: 11. Looked up from germline, CDR1 is SGHTA and CDR2 is FQGNSA. The CDR3 bases are TGTGCCAGCAGCCCAAGGGTGGGACAGGGGGCTGGAGATACGCAGTATTTT. This gives the protein CASSPRVGQGAGDTQYF.

The genes are TRBV7-8 and TRBJ2-3, with TRBD1 matching 9 bases. This CDR3 spans 16 amino acids. The ends lost 5 bases at V and 6 bases at J; junction bases unmatched: 12. CDR1 and CDR2 (germline): SGHVS, FQNEAQ. CDR3 protein: CASSPFRGQGKDTQYF. In DNA form, the CDR3 reads TGTGCCAGCAGCCCTTTCCGGGGACAGGGTAAGGATACGCAGTATTTT.

The chain has TRBV18 and TRBJ1-4, with D perhaps TRBD1 (6 bases). Trimming removed 1 base at V and 3 bases at J, with 6 bases between. The CDR3 has 14 residues. Germline CDR1 KGHSH, CDR2 LQKENI. The DNA of the CDR3 is TGTGCCAGCTCACCACAGGGGGCTAATGAAAAACTGTTTTTT. Translating it yields CASSPQGANEKLFF.

DNA for the CDR3: TGTGCCAGCAGCCCCGAGGCCGATGGTGGGGCCAACGTCCTGACTTTC. It codes for CASSPEADGGANVLTF. The V call is TRBV4-2, the J call TRBJ2-6; no clear D gene. There are 16 residues in the CDR3. Per germline, CDR1 LGHNA and CDR2 YNFKEQ. Trimming cost V 4 bases and J 3 bases, with 13 bases left between them.

This clonotype was found a few times. The chain combines TRBV6-5 with TRBJ1-6, with D possibly matching TRBD1 (5 bases). Germline assignment: CDR1 MNHEY and CDR2 SVGAGI. This CDR3 comprises 13 residues. Trimming stripped 5 bases from V and 8 bases from J, with 10 bases between. For the CDR3, the DNA is TGTGCCAGCAGTACCGGGACCCATTCACCCCTCCACTTT. Amino acid sequence: CASSTGTHSPLHF.

The chain employs TRBV6-2 or TRBV6-3 and TRBJ2-7; 13 nucleotides line up with TRBD2. Losses at the gene ends were 6 bases for V and 4 bases for J; bases not matched to a gene: 6. Germline V gene sequence: CDR1 MNHEY, CDR2 SVGEGT. The CDR3 spans 15 residues. Here the CDR3 DNA reads TGTGCCAGCAGGGGACTAGCGGGGCAACTTTACGAGCAGTACGTC. Translated: CASRGLAGQLYEQYV.

The sample holds a few counts of this clonotype. The chain carries TRBV14 and TRBJ2-1; D not resolved. The V gene lost 6 bases and the J gene lost 8 bases, with 8 bases spanning the gap. The CDR3 runs to 11 residues. Germline CDR1 and CDR2: SGHDN and FVKESK. This chain's CDR3 is CASSRWDEQFF. In DNA form, the CDR3 reads TGTGCCAGCAGTCGATGGGATGAGCAGTTCTTC.

The sample holds many counts of this clonotype. This chain links TRBV3-1 with TRBJ2-3; D not resolved. Germline CDR1 is LGHDT and CDR2 is YNNKEL (reference sequence). This CDR3 comprises 13 residues. With 10 bases removed from V and 2 bases from J, the gap between germline ends came to 13 bases. The CDR3 nucleotides are TGTGCCACACGGCGGTATGACACAGATACGCAGTATTTT. It is translated as CATRRYDTDTQYF.

The V call is TRBV20-1, the J call TRBJ2-1, with D possibly matching TRBD2 (7 bases). Germline CDR1 and CDR2: DFQATT and SNEGSKA (reference sequence). The CDR3 is made up of 14 amino acids. Deletions cut 4 bases from V and 6 bases from J, with 16 bases between. CDR3 in amino acids: CSATRGGTTNEQFF. Written as DNA, the CDR3 is TGCAGTGCTACAAGGGGGGGGACTACCAATGAGCAGTTCTTC.

This clonotype was found many times. The genes are TRBV7-2 and TRBJ2-7; a weak D match, TRBD2 (7 bases). Germline V CDR1 and CDR2: SGHTA, FQGNSA. This CDR3 has 14 residues. Deletions cut 0 bases from V and 4 bases from J, with 10 bases between. CDR3 nucleotide sequence: TGTGCCAGCAGCTTAGCGGGGGGGCGATACGAGCAGTACTTC. This translates into CASSLAGGRYEQYF.

This clonotype has just a few counts. The V call is TRBV7-6, the J call TRBJ2-7, with TRBD2 identical over 7 bases. The V gene end was trimmed by 6 bases and the J gene end by 0 bases; junction bases not matched to a gene: 8. The CDR3 consists of 15 residues. Germline loops: CDR1 SGHVS, CDR2 FNYEAQ. CDR3 nucleotides: TGTGCCAGCAGTCCCATGGGCGGGGGCTCCTACGAGCAGTACGTC. This translates into CASSPMGGGSYEQYV.

In this sample, this clonotype turned up a few times. The chain uses TRBV30 and TRBJ1-1, with D unclear. In germline, CDR1 is GTSNPN, CDR2 SVGIG (reference sequence). Trimming took off 3 bases at V and 0 bases at J, with 8 bases between the two ends. This CDR3 contains 13 residues. The CDR3 here is CAWSGQMNTEAFF. The CDR3 DNA reads as TGTGCCTGGAGCGGGCAAATGAACACTGAAGCTTTCTTT. The full variable domain, its missing parts supplied by reference TRBV30 and TRBJ1-1, is SQTIHQWPATLVQPVGSPLSLECTVEGTSNPNLYWYRQAAGRGLQLLFYSVGIGQISSEVPQNLSASRPQDRQFILSSKKLLLSDSGFYLCAWSGQMNTEAFFGQGTRLTVV.

This clonotype was counted a few times. The chain has TRBV7-2 and TRBJ2-2; either TRBD1 or TRBD2 may fit D (5 bases each). The CDR3 loop spans 14 amino acids. Germline lookup yields CDR1 SGHTA and CDR2 FQGNSA. Between the trimmed V and J ends, which lost 5 bases and 8 bases, there was a span of 15 bases. The CDR3 loop is CASSLNGGSGELFF. DNA of the CDR3: TGTGCCAGCAGCCTAAATGGGGGTTCGGGGGAGCTGTTTTTT.

This clonotype has a count of ten or more. The chain couples TRBV7-9 to TRBJ2-2; perhaps TRBD1 as D (5 bases). CDR3 length: 12 residues. V lost 3 bases to trimming and J lost 8 bases, with 7 bases between them. CDR1 is SEHNR and CDR2 is FQNEAQ in the germline V gene (reference sequence). CDR3 bases: TGTGCCAGCAGCTTGAGGACAGGGGAGCTGTTTTTT. Its translation is CASSLRTGELFF.

This clonotype has only a few counts. CDR3 amino acids: CASSGLPGDTQYF. CDR3 DNA: TGTGCCAGCAGCGGTCTTCCTGGAGATACGCAGTATTTT. This chain links TRBV5-6 with TRBJ2-3, with D unclear. Deletions cut 4 bases from V and 5 bases from J, with 11 bases between. The germline CDR1 and CDR2 sequences are SGHDT and YYEEEE. The CDR3 contains 13 residues.

The V gene is TRBV6-1, the J gene TRBJ1-1; D ambiguous. Looked up from germline, CDR1 is MNHNS and CDR2 is SASEGT. The CDR3 is 13 amino acids. The V gene lost 4 bases and the J gene lost 5 bases, with 11 bases spanning the gap. The CDR3 spells CASSVLVRTEAFF. The CDR3 coding sequence is TGTGCCAGCAGTGTTTTGGTTAGAACTGAAGCTTTCTTT.

The chain has TRBV7-3 and TRBJ2-3, with 9 bases lining up with TRBD2. Germline assignment: CDR1 SGHTA and CDR2 FQGTGA. The CDR3 has 15 residues. With V trimmed by 5 bases and J by 6 bases, 9 bases remained unmatched. The CDR3: CASSPGLASGDTQYF. The CDR3 DNA reads TGTGCCAGCAGCCCGGGACTAGCAAGCGGGGATACGCAGTATTTT.

This clonotype was detected only a few times. The chain recombines TRBV7-8 with TRBJ1-5; 7 bases are a match to TRBD1. Germline values: CDR1 SGHVS, CDR2 FQNEAQ. This CDR3 comprises 14 residues. V lost 2 bases to trimming and J lost 10 bases; unmatched junction nucleotides: 8. The DNA of the CDR3 is TGTGCCAGCAGCTTAACAGGGGCAATCAGCCCCCAGCATTTT. It encodes CASSLTGAISPQHF.

This chain connects TRBV11-2 to TRBJ2-7; D not resolved. The germline gives CDR1 SGHAT, CDR2 FQNNGV. The length of the CDR3 is 14 residues. Between the trimmed V and J ends, which lost 3 bases and 0 bases, there was a span of 9 bases. The chain's CDR3 is CASSFPVSSYEQYF. The CDR3 DNA follows: TGTGCCAGCAGCTTCCCGGTGAGCTCCTACGAGCAGTACTTC.